This T cell receptor (beta chain) was recovered during a study of blood T cell repertoires in COVID-19. Study at large: COVID-19 samples from acute and convalescent phases originated in the United States, Italy and Spain.

Study processing details: Reference gene primer amplification gave estimated nucleated cell counts. Produced via immunoSEQ multiplex PCR; TCRdb's table is partial and in-frame only. Clonal size and the V and J genes are those of that table, whereas D and trimming came from the DNA. Here the sample spans 440,000 or so clones, 70% to 90% being singletons. CDR1 and CDR2 (germline): LGHNA, YSLEER. CDR3 length: 16 residues. J lost 4 bases, V lost 3 bases, and 9 bases had no gene match. The TCR was taken from a middle-aged woman with COVID-19, enrolled during active disease. Sequencing used peripheral blood. The rearrangement uses TRBV4-3 and TRBJ2-7; TRBD1 aligns across 10 bases. DNA for the CDR3: TGCGCCAGCAGCCACCCAACCGGGACAGGGGTGTACGAGCAGTACTTC. Its protein product is CASSHPTGTGVYEQYF.